This entry features one T cell receptor beta chain sequence. Its specificity is not known. The sample originates from a study of shared clonotypes between healthy human individuals. The study, taken as a whole, reports: Depth of sequencing was expected to influence donor clonotype sharing.

The germline gives CDR1 GTSNPN, CDR2 SVGIG (reference sequence). CDR3 length: 14 residues. In unsorted samples, genomic DNA was obtained using roughly 99 million PBMCs. The data were produced by immunoSEQ multiplex PCR, yet TCRdb's version contains in-frame clones alone and is incomplete. The sample has about 490,000 clones; roughly 85% are singletons. This sequence joins TRBV30 and TRBJ2-5; 7 bases match TRBD1. The end of the DNA is better explained by TRBJ2-7, so the J call may be wrong. The clonotype comes from a woman between 40 and 50 years old in good health. Some clones in this sample may be carry-over from other donors' samples. The sample was PBMCs. CDR3 loop: CACNTAGGQYEQYF. The DNA for the CDR3 is TGTGCCTGCAACACGGCAGGGGGTCAATACGAGCAGTACTTC.